This T cell receptor beta chain stems from a study of T cells in Graves' hyperthyroidism and ophthalmopathy. This CDR3 region has 16 residues. The ends lost 1 base at V and 5 bases at J; junction bases unmatched: 10. This clonotype came up a few times. The TCR beta CDR3 regions underwent amplification using RNA transcripts as the source. In the first-round RT-PCR of the TCR CDR3, the HTBI primer set was used. TCRdb re-called the multiplex PCR reads through MiXCR, storing one row per CDR3 protein. The table lists hundreds of thousands of distinct CDR3 sequences, 22% of them singletons. The sample taken for sequencing was blood. This TCR derives from a young man with Graves' ophthalmopathy. V and J are TRBV12-3 or TRBV12-4 and TRBJ2-5, with 7 bases fitting TRBD2. The CDR3 loop is CASSLGGAGATETQYF. The CDR3 DNA reads as TGTGCCAGCAGTTTAGGTGGGGCGGGAGCGACGGAGACCCAGTACTTC.